Below are 5 T cell receptor beta chains sequenced from a single sample in a study of blood T cell repertoires in COVID-19 (dated by TCRdb to between 2020 and 2021). Library method: the immunoSEQ multiplex PCR assay. Imported from immuneACCESS, the table was reduced by TCRdb to in-frame sequences with V and J called. These copies leave out some clones; in studies compared against another copy, an unresolved V gene accounts for under half, and the cause of the remainder is not known. Here the sample has 200,000 to 300,000 clones; over 70% occur a single time. Roughly 8.6% of the sample is taken by the ten largest. The sequenced sample was peripheral blood. These receptor sequences come from a human donor in a cohort sampled during active COVID-19.

The rearrangement links TRBV7-2 to TRBJ2-1; no clear D gene. The germline gives CDR1 SGHTA, CDR2 FQGNSA. The V end was cut by 2 bases, the J end by 10 bases, with 6 bases between. The CDR3 is made up of 11 amino acids. In nucleotides, the CDR3 is TGTGCCAGCAGCTTACGTGGCGAGCAGTTCTTC. Residues: CASSLRGEQFF.

The chain uses TRBV4-2 and TRBJ1-5; 7 bases agree with TRBD1. The CDR3 extends over 13 amino acids. Per germline, CDR1 LGHNA and CDR2 YNFKEQ. V lost 5 bases to trimming and J lost 7 bases; unmatched junction nucleotides: 5. The CDR3 loop reads CASSFTGDQPQHF. In nucleotides, the CDR3 is TGTGCCAGCAGCTTCACAGGGGACCAGCCCCAGCATTTT.

The rearrangement uses TRBV19 and TRBJ2-4, with 8 bases lining up with TRBD2. The germline CDR1 and CDR2 sequences are LNHDA and SQIVND (reference sequence). V lost 5 bases to trimming and J lost 2 bases; unmatched junction nucleotides: 5. The CDR3 sequence is 15 residues long. The CDR3 DNA reads TGTGCCAGTAGTCCGGGACTAGGGACCAAAAACATTCAGTACTTC. It encodes CASSPGLGTKNIQYF.

This clone was seen a handful of times. This rearrangement joins TRBV6-5 to TRBJ1-3, with TRBD1 matching 8 bases. The ends lost 6 bases at V and 0 bases at J; junction bases unmatched: 4. This CDR3 contains 15 residues. Per germline, CDR1 MNHEY and CDR2 SVGAGI. DNA for the CDR3: TGTGCCAGCAGGAAGACAGGGGACTCTGGAAACACCATATATTTT. Amino acid sequence: CASRKTGDSGNTIYF.

The V call is TRBV19, the J call TRBJ2-5, with a weak D call TRBD2 (5 bases). The CDR3 runs to 15 residues. CDR1 and CDR2 (germline): LNHDA, SQIVND (reference sequence). With 1 base removed from V and 5 bases from J, the gap between germline ends came to 14 bases. The CDR3 sequence: CASSIGGGGDETQYF. DNA for the CDR3: TGTGCCAGTAGTATAGGAGGCGGAGGCGATGAGACCCAGTACTTC.